Following are 12 T cell receptor beta chains from one sample sequenced in a study of T cell repertoires in cytomegalovirus infection. TCRdb used MiXCR to reprocess the reads, holding one entry per CDR3 protein. Of about 130,000 distinct CDR3 sequences listed, about 24% were seen once; the top ten hold approximately 35%. Antigen specificity for these receptors is unknown. Input material: PBMCs, sequenced either directly or after in vitro stimulation (not recorded which). Receptors were obtained from a human donor in good health (CMV status not recorded). Some clones in this sample may be carry-over from other donors' samples.

The chain combines TRBV24-1 with TRBJ1-1, with a weak D call TRBD1 (6 bases). The ends were cut back, 2 bases at V and 0 bases at J, with 12 bases in the middle. Looked up from germline, CDR1 is KGHDR and CDR2 is SFDVKD. CDR3 length: 16 residues. The CDR3 DNA follows: TGTGCCACCAGTGATTCCAGGGGAAGCATGAACACTGAAGCTTTCTTT. It codes for CATSDSRGSMNTEAFF.

This clonotype was seen a few times. This chain uses TRBV6-2 or TRBV6-3 with TRBJ2-1; TRBD1 or TRBD2 may be the D gene (6 bases each). Trimming shortened V by 6 bases and J by 2 bases, and 20 bases separated the two germline ends. This CDR3 has 17 amino acids. Germline values: CDR1 MNHEY, CDR2 SVGEGT. CDR3 bases: TGTGCCAGCAGACATATTAGGGAAGGGGGGACCTACAATGAGCAGTTCTTC. Its protein is CASRHIREGGTYNEQFF.

This rearrangement joins TRBV7-8 to TRBJ1-4; 7 nucleotides align to TRBD1. CDR3 length: 17 amino acids. Per germline, CDR1 SGHVS and CDR2 FQNEAQ. V was pared by 1 base and J by 0 bases, with 5 bases of the junction left unmatched. In nucleotides, the CDR3 is TGTGCCAGCAGCTTAGAGGGACAGTGGGCAACTAATGAAAAACTGTTTTTT. It yields the protein CASSLEGQWATNEKLFF.

This clonotype was detected ten times or more. The chain carries TRBV7-2 and TRBJ1-2, with D tentatively TRBD1 (5 bases). The germline V gene encodes CDR1 SGHTA and CDR2 FQGNSA. The CDR3 sequence is 13 residues long. V gave up 5 bases and J gave up 2 bases, with 9 bases separating them. The CDR3 region is CASSPDRNYGYTF. CDR3 in DNA: TGTGCCAGCAGCCCCGACAGAAACTATGGCTACACCTTC.

There are many counts of this clonotype. This sequence joins TRBV7-2 and TRBJ1-1; TRBD1 aligns across 9 bases. CDR1 is SGHTA and CDR2 is FQGNSA in the germline V gene. Unmatched junction bases numbered 8, after V lost 3 bases and J lost 0 bases. This CDR3 has 17 amino acids. The CDR3 here is CASSLGQGYGLNTEAFF. As DNA, the CDR3 is TGTGCCAGCAGCTTGGGACAGGGTTATGGGTTGAACACTGAAGCTTTCTTT.

The chain carries TRBV9 and TRBJ2-1, with TRBD2 identical over 8 bases. In germline, CDR1 is SGDLS, CDR2 YYNGEE. Unmatched junction bases numbered 7, after V lost 1 base and J lost 10 bases. CDR3 length equals 14 residues. Here the CDR3 DNA reads TGTGCCAGCAGCGTACCCCGGGAGGGGGGCGAGCAGTTCTTC. This sequence encodes CASSVPREGGEQFF. Based on the CDR3 plus reference TRBV9 and TRBJ2-1, the full variable domain is DSGVTQTPKHLITATGQRVTLRCSPRSGDLSVYWYQQSLDQGLQFLIQYYNGEERAKGNILERFSAQQFPDLHSELNLSSLELGDSALYFCASSVPREGGEQFFGPGTRLTVL.

The V and J genes are TRBV6-6 and TRBJ2-2; the D gene could be TRBD1 or TRBD2 (5 bases each). Germline values: CDR1 MNHNY, CDR2 SVGAGI (reference sequence). Trimming shortened V by 2 bases and J by 0 bases, and 10 bases separated the two germline ends. The CDR3 length is 16 residues. CDR3 amino acids: CASSYRQGANTGELFF. In DNA form, the CDR3 reads TGTGCCAGCAGTTACCGCCAGGGAGCGAACACCGGGGAGCTGTTTTTT.

The V and J genes are TRBV24-1 and TRBJ2-1; TRBD1 aligns across 8 bases. Germline V gene lookup returns CDR1 KGHDR and CDR2 SFDVKD. The CDR3 loop spans 15 amino acids. Trimming took 8 bases from V and 5 from J; bases not matched to a gene: 10. As DNA, the CDR3 is TGTGCCACCAAGAGGCAGGGGGCATCGGACAATGAGCAGTTCTTC. This codes for CATKRQGASDNEQFF.

The CDR3 sequence is CASRPDGTDTQYF. The CDR3 coding sequence is TGTGCCAGCAGGCCGGACGGCACAGATACGCAGTATTTT. This rearrangement joins TRBV2 to TRBJ2-3; D gene unclear. The CDR3 runs 13 residues. V dropped 6 bases and J dropped 1 base, with 8 bases sitting between them. Germline V gene sequence: CDR1 SNHLY, CDR2 FYNNEI.

In this sample, this clonotype turned up a few times. This rearrangement joins TRBV27 to TRBJ1-5, with 8 bases fitting TRBD1. The junction had 3 bases not matched to a gene; V was cut back by 5 bases and J by 3 bases. Looked up from germline, CDR1 is MNHEY and CDR2 is SMNVEV (reference sequence). There are 14 residues in the CDR3. The CDR3 loop reads CASSPDRANQPQHF. CDR3 in DNA: TGTGCCAGCAGTCCGGACAGGGCCAATCAGCCCCAGCATTTT.

This clonotype was found a few times. The chain recombines TRBV7-2 with TRBJ1-2, with a tentative D call TRBD1 (5 bases). V was trimmed by 5 bases and J by 7 bases, leaving 20 bases between them. CDR3 size: 15 residues. Germline V gene data show CDR1 as SGHTA and CDR2 as FQGNSA. The CDR3 DNA is TGTGCCAGCAGCGTGGACACAAGGAATTTGGGTGGCTACACCTTC. This gives the protein CASSVDTRNLGGYTF.

This clonotype was observed a few times. This chain connects TRBV7-2 to TRBJ1-2, with no clear D. There are 9 residues in the CDR3. Germline V gives CDR1 SGHTA, CDR2 FQGNSA. With 4 bases removed from V and 6 bases from J, the gap between germline ends came to 0 bases. CDR3 DNA sequence: TGTGCCAGCAGCTATGGCTACACCTTC. The encoded protein is CASSYGYTF.